The 17 T cell receptor beta chains below were found in one sample sequenced in a study of spatial heterogeneity in lung cancer. TCRdb re-called the 5' RACE reads through MiXCR, storing one row per CDR3 protein. This table has tens of thousands of distinct CDR3 sequences, roughly 5% appearing once. Described time point: sample taken at primary tumor resection. The source was PBMCs, collected at surgery. The receptor source for this set is a male donor with early-stage non-small cell lung cancer.

This clonotype showed up many times. V usage is TRBV5-6 and J usage is TRBJ1-2; D possibly corresponds to TRBD1 (6 bases). The CDR3 has 12 residues. Trimming took 4 bases from V and 12 from J, leaving 16 bases between them. Per the germline V gene, CDR1 is SGHDT and CDR2 is YYEEEE. The CDR3 reads CASSPRGGSNTF. For the CDR3, the DNA is TGTGCCAGCAGCCCTCGAGGGGGTTCAAACACCTTC.

There are many counts of this clonotype. V is TRBV15 and J is TRBJ2-7; D is undetermined. Trimming cost V 3 bases and J 2 bases, with 5 bases left between them. Germline V gene data show CDR1 as LNHNV and CDR2 as YYDKDF (reference sequence). The CDR3 length is 12 residues. The CDR3 nucleotides read TGTGCCACCAGCAGGGAGCCCTACGAGCAGTACTTC. This codes for CATSREPYEQYF.

This clonotype has at least ten counts. This chain uses TRBV6-2 or TRBV6-3 with TRBJ2-1; 12 bases agree with TRBD2. Germline V lookup: CDR1 MNHEY, CDR2 SVGEGT. This CDR3 is built from 17 residues. The V gene end was trimmed by 0 bases and the J gene end by 4 bases; junction bases not matched to a gene: 4. For the CDR3, the DNA is TGTGCCAGCAGTTACTCGTCTAGCGGGAGGGGGTACAATGAGCAGTTCTTC. It translates to CASSYSSSGRGYNEQFF.

The table lists this clonotype with a few counts. The V call is TRBV10-3, the J call TRBJ2-2, with 9 bases aligning to TRBD2. V was clipped by 11 bases and J by 7 bases; unmatched bases: 14. In germline, CDR1 is ENHRY, CDR2 SYGVKD. This CDR3 has 15 amino acids. The CDR3 loop reads CAHESGLASYGELFF. CDR3 sequence (DNA): TGTGCCCACGAGTCGGGACTAGCCTCCTACGGGGAGCTGTTTTTT.

The chain joins TRBV20-1 to TRBJ2-7; D is unresolved. The V end was cut by 1 base, the J end by 5 bases, with 12 bases between. The CDR3 sequence is 13 residues long. Germline loops: CDR1 DFQATT, CDR2 SNEGSKA (reference sequence). For the CDR3, the DNA is TGCAGTGCTAGAGCACCGGGTTCGGACGAGCAGTACTTC. Residues: CSARAPGSDEQYF.

This clonotype was found many times. The chain joins TRBV29-1 to TRBJ1-2; a possible D gene is TRBD1 (6 bases). The CDR3 spans 11 residues. V lost 7 bases, J lost 6 bases, and 12 bases lay in between. Germline V gene data show CDR1 as SQVTM and CDR2 as ANQGSEA. CDR3 protein: CSAAYRDGYTF. CDR3 nucleotide sequence: TGCAGCGCAGCTTACAGGGATGGCTACACCTTC. Supplemented by reference TRBV29-1 and TRBJ1-2, the full variable domain reads SAVISQKPSRDICQRGTSLTIQCQVDSQVTMMFWYRQQPGQSLTLIATANQGSEATYESGFVIDKFPISRPNLTFSTLTVSNMSPEDSSIYLCSAAYRDGYTFGSGTRLTVV.

At least ten counts were recorded for this clonotype. The chain is built from TRBV10-3 and TRBJ2-2; TRBD2 matches 10 bases. This CDR3 spans 18 amino acids. Trimming cost V 7 bases and J 4 bases; bases outside gene matches: 15. CDR1 is ENHRY and CDR2 is SYGVKD in the germline V gene. The CDR3 here is CAITRTSGKAGTTGELFF. Written as DNA, the CDR3 is TGTGCCATCACCCGAACTAGCGGGAAGGCCGGAACCACCGGGGAGCTGTTTTTT.

This clonotype was detected ten times or more. The chain uses TRBV7-2 and TRBJ2-6; D ambiguous. The CDR3 covers 15 residues. V was pared by 1 base and J by 0 bases, with 4 bases between. Germline CDR1 and CDR2: SGHTA and FQGNSA. This CDR3 is CASSLGGSGANVLTF. The CDR3 bases are TGTGCCAGCAGCTTAGGGGGCTCTGGGGCCAACGTCCTGACTTTC.

This clonotype showed up many times. The V and J genes are TRBV7-8 and TRBJ2-5; the D gene is possibly TRBD2 (6 bases). Deletions cut 2 bases from V and 7 bases from J, with 17 bases between. The germline V gene encodes CDR1 SGHVS and CDR2 FQNEAQ. This CDR3 is 15 amino acids long. The CDR3 protein is CASSLSWREGTTQYF. The CDR3 nucleotides read TGTGCCAGCAGCTTAAGCTGGAGGGAAGGAACGACCCAGTACTTC. Full variable domain (outside the CDR3, taken from reference TRBV7-8 and TRBJ2-5): GAGVSQSPRYKVAKRGQDVALRCDPISGHVSLFWYQQALGQGPEFLTYFQNEAQLDKSGLPSDRFFAERPEGSVSTLKIQRTQQEDSAVYLCASSLSWREGTTQYFGPGTRLLVL.

This clonotype was detected many times. This chain links TRBV20-1 with TRBJ2-1; tentative D call: TRBD2 (5 bases). The CDR3 covers 12 residues. V was cut by 6 bases and J by 7 bases, with 13 bases left in between. Germline CDR1 DFQATT, CDR2 SNEGSKA (reference sequence). CDR3: CSAQGLPNEQFF. The CDR3 DNA reads as TGCAGTGCCCAAGGACTCCCTAATGAGCAGTTCTTC.

This clonotype was observed a handful of times. The genes are TRBV20-1 and TRBJ2-7, with D perhaps given as TRBD1 or TRBD2 (5 bases each). From germline, CDR1 is DFQATT and CDR2 SNEGSKA (reference sequence). Trimming cost V 5 bases and J 5 bases, with 16 bases left between them. The CDR3 consists of 13 residues. Here the CDR3 DNA reads TGCAGTGCTGCCCGAGAGGGGAAGAACGAGCAGTACTTC. It is translated as CSAAREGKNEQYF.

This clonotype is medium-sized. The rearrangement links TRBV2 to TRBJ2-1, with D perhaps given as TRBD1 or TRBD2 (5 bases each). The CDR3 sequence is 12 residues long. Looked up from germline, CDR1 is SNHLY and CDR2 is FYNNEI. V shed 5 bases and J shed 10 bases, with 12 bases lying between them. CDR3 region: CASSYSGREQFF. CDR3 DNA: TGTGCCAGCAGTTATTCGGGACGGGAGCAGTTCTTC.

This clonotype appeared many times. The chain combines TRBV20-1 with TRBJ1-5; tentative D call: TRBD1 (5 bases). The CDR3 consists of 15 residues. V was trimmed by 3 bases and J by 5 bases, leaving 17 bases between them. Germline V lookup: CDR1 DFQATT, CDR2 SNEGSKA (reference sequence). CDR3 coding DNA: TGCAGTGCTAGGGGCTTAACGGGGCGCGATCAGCCCCAGCATTTT. Translated, it gives CSARGLTGRDQPQHF.

This clonotype was picked up many times. This sequence joins TRBV5-1 and TRBJ2-1, with no clear D. Germline CDR1 SGHRS, CDR2 YFSETQ. V was trimmed by 0 bases and J by 6 bases, leaving 7 bases between them. The CDR3 consists of 13 residues. CDR3 in DNA: TGCGCCAGCAGCTTGGGACGGGTCAATGAGCAGTTCTTC. It encodes CASSLGRVNEQFF.

There are a few counts of this clonotype. The chain links TRBV12-3 or TRBV12-4 to TRBJ1-4; 10 bases are a match to TRBD1. This CDR3 contains 15 residues. The ends lost 3 bases at V and 8 bases at J; junction bases unmatched: 6. CDR3 DNA: TGTGCCAGCAGTTTCACCGGGACAGGGGCGGAAAAACTGTTTTTT. Translating gives CASSFTGTGAEKLFF.

This clonotype was seen ten or more times. An end of the junction differs from the germline gene, which may be a read error. The chain links TRBV3-1 to TRBJ2-7; the D gene is possibly TRBD1 (5 bases). This CDR3 is built from 11 residues. Germline loops: CDR1 LGHDT, CDR2 YNNKEL (reference sequence). CDR3 sequence: CASSQAQGLNF. DNA for the CDR3: TGTGCCAGCAGCCAAGCCCAGGGCCTGAACTTC.

The table lists this clonotype with many counts. The chain has TRBV27 and TRBJ1-1; D uncertain. Germline V CDR1 and CDR2: MNHEY, SMNVEV (reference sequence). Trimming cost V 4 bases and J 0 bases, with 6 bases left between them. CDR3 length equals 13 residues. In nucleotides, the CDR3 is TGTGCCAGCAGTTCGCGGGTGAACACTGAAGCTTTCTTT. It yields the protein CASSSRVNTEAFF.